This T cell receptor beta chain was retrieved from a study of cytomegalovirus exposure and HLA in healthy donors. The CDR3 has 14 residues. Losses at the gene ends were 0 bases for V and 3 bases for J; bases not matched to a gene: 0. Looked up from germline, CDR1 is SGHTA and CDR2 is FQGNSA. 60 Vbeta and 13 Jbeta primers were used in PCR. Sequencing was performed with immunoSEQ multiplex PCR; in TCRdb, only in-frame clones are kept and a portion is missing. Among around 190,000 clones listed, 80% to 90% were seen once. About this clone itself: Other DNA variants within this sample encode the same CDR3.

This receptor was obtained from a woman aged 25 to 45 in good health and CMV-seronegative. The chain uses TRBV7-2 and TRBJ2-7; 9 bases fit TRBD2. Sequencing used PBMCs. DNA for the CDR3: TGTGCCAGCAGCTTAGCTAGCGGGAGCTACGAGCAGTACTTC. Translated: CASSLASGSYEQYF.